This T cell receptor (beta chain) appears in the sequencing data of a study of technical replicates of blood from several donors (dated by TCRdb to 2016 to 2017). Note on this clone: No cognate antigen has been identified for it. No base qualities exist here, and no much larger clone lies one base off it.

The CDR3 starts with the cysteine, ends with the phenylalanine, and has 16 residues. Only the CDR3 DNA stays, 48 bases, in frame from base 1. V loses 0 bases, J loses 5 bases, and the germline ends lie 15 bases apart. Looking up the germline V gene yields CDR1 SGHRS and CDR2 YFSETQ. The protocol used for the library was the immunoSEQ multiplex PCR assay. TCRdb obtained this table from immuneACCESS and retained in-frame rearrangements with V and J assigned. These tables miss some clones; where compared with another copy, unresolved V genes account for less than half of the shortfall, and the remainder is unexplained. For this sample the table gives approximately 84,000 clones, of which roughly 98% were detected only once. Of the sample, roughly 0.16% is held by the ten largest clones.

The origin of this receptor is a human donor in good health. Recombination connected TRBV5-1 to TRBJ2-1, with the D gene uncertain. Sequencing used T cells isolated from PBMCs. The CDR3 here reads CASSLAVQVGDNEQFF. The DNA sequence follows: TGCGCCAGCAGCTTGGCGGTCCAAGTCGGAGACAATGAGCAGTTCTTC.